This entry describes one T cell receptor beta chain. The antigen remains undetermined. One junction end disagrees with the germline gene, perhaps due to a read error. This entry belongs to a study of CD8 T cells in ankylosing spondylitis. Study observations and caveats: In ankylosing spondylitis patients, matched synovial fluid reportedly showed significant enrichment of disease-linked clones. Seemingly distinctive of ankylosing spondylitis blood was a TCR beta motif formed by eight highly homologous variants. In the blood and synovial fluid of reactive arthritis, some motif variants had been previously reported.

CDR3 length: 16 amino acids. CDR1 and CDR2 (germline): DFQATT, SNEGSKA (reference sequence). TCRdb processed the 5' RACE reads anew with MiXCR; each CDR3 protein has one entry. The sample shows 240,000 or so distinct CDR3 sequences, around a tenth of them seen only once. The chain couples TRBV20-1 to TRBJ2-7; 15 bases are a match to TRBD2. The specimen sequenced was blood, either unsorted or a sorted T cell fraction (not recorded which). This clonotype was obtained from a male donor with ankylosing spondylitis or in good health (not recorded which). In DNA form, the CDR3 reads TGCAGTGCTATCACCGGGACTAGCGGGGGGATCTACAAGCAGTACTTC. The encoded protein is CSAITGTSGGIYKQYF.